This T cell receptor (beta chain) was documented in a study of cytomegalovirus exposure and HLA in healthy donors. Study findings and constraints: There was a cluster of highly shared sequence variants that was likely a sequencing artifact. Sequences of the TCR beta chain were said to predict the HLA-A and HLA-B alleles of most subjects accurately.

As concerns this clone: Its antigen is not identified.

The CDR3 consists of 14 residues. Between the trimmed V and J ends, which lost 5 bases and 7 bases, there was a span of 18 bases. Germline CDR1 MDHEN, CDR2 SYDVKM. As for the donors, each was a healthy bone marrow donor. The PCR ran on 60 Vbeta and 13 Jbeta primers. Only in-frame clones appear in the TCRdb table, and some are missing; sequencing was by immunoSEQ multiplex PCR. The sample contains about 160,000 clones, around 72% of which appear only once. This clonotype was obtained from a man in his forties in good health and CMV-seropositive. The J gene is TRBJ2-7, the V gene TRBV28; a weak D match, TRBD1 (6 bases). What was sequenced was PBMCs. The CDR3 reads CASSTPGESGEQYF. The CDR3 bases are TGTGCCAGCAGTACCCCAGGGGAGTCGGGAGAGCAGTACTTC.